Each of the 12 T cell receptor beta chains below was sequenced from the same sample in a study of blood T cell repertoires in COVID-19. TCRdb's table, derived via immunoSEQ multiplex PCR, lists solely in-frame clones and lacks some. The table has approximately 70,000 clones, roughly 80% seen once. The specimen was peripheral blood. The source of these receptors is a woman aged 70 to 79 with acute or convalescent COVID-19.

The V and J genes are TRBV18 and TRBJ1-2; 7 bases agree with TRBD1. The germline V gene has CDR1 KGHSH and CDR2 LQKENI. The CDR3 loop spans 15 amino acids. The ends lost 4 bases at V and 5 bases at J; junction bases unmatched: 10. The CDR3, as DNA: TGTGCCAGCTCACGGGGACAGTATACAGGTTATGGCTACACCTTC. Its translation: CASSRGQYTGYGYTF.

In its sample, this clone was seen once. This chain uses TRBV30 with TRBJ1-1; D not resolved. Germline CDR1 is GTSNPN and CDR2 is SVGIG (reference sequence). V was pared by 2 bases and J by 7 bases, with 14 bases between. The CDR3 runs 13 residues. The CDR3 DNA reads TGTGCCTGGAGTTTCATCTTGGGCAGTGAAGCTTTCTTT. It yields the protein CAWSFILGSEAFF.

This chain links TRBV18 with TRBJ1-5, with TRBD1 matching over 12 bases. Germline V gives CDR1 KGHSH, CDR2 LQKENI. The J segment lost 6 bases and the V segment lost 3 bases, leaving 3 bases of the junction unmatched. CDR3 length: 15 amino acids. The CDR3 DNA reads TGTGCCAGCTCACCCGGGACAGGGGGCGGTCAGCCCCAGCATTTT. It encodes CASSPGTGGGQPQHF.

This clone was found a few times. The chain uses TRBV11-2 and TRBJ1-1, with 8 bases lining up with TRBD1. Germline lookup yields CDR1 SGHAT and CDR2 FQNNGV. The CDR3 covers 14 residues. With 5 bases clipped from V and 2 bases from J, the junction kept 4 bases outside the gene matches. The CDR3 region is CASSPQGGNTEAFF. The CDR3, as DNA: TGTGCCAGCAGCCCACAGGGGGGAAACACTGAAGCTTTCTTT.

This clone was observed a handful of times. The chain joins TRBV19 to TRBJ2-7, with D possibly being TRBD2 (5 bases). CDR1 is LNHDA, CDR2 SQIVND, per germline (reference sequence). The CDR3 covers 12 residues. Trimming removed 5 bases at V and 6 bases at J, with 11 bases between. Here the CDR3 DNA reads TGTGCCAGTAGTCCAGGACGGGGCGAGCAGTACTTC. Translating gives CASSPGRGEQYF.

The CDR3 protein is CASSLEGGRTDTEAFF. The CDR3 DNA is TGCGCCAGCAGCTTGGAAGGAGGCAGGACCGACACTGAAGCTTTCTTT. V is TRBV5-1 and J is TRBJ1-1; D remains ambiguous. From germline, CDR1 is SGHRS and CDR2 YFSETQ. V lost 0 bases, J lost 3 bases, and 15 bases lay in between. This CDR3 contains 16 residues.

This chain connects TRBV6-5 to TRBJ2-7; 9 bases are shared with TRBD2. The ends lost 6 bases at V and 6 bases at J; junction bases unmatched: 9. The CDR3 spans 14 residues. In germline, CDR1 is MNHEY, CDR2 SVGAGI. The CDR3 DNA follows: TGTGCCAGCAGACCCGCCGGGACTAGCAGCGAGCAGTACTTC. Amino acids: CASRPAGTSSEQYF.

A word on this clone: Other DNA sequences from this sample encode an identical CDR3 as well. The chain uses TRBV6-5 and TRBJ2-7; the match to TRBD2 covers 7 bases. Germline V CDR1 and CDR2: MNHEY, SVGAGI. The J segment lost 3 bases and the V segment lost 7 bases, leaving 6 bases of the junction unmatched. This CDR3 is built from 13 residues. The CDR3, as DNA: TGTGCCAGCACACCGGGACTAAGCTACGAGCAGTACTTC. It specifies CASTPGLSYEQYF.

The chain recombines TRBV9 with TRBJ2-2, with 7 bases aligning to TRBD1. This CDR3 region has 15 residues. The ends lost 3 bases at V and 1 base at J; junction bases unmatched: 3. CDR1 SGDLS and CDR2 YYNGEE come from the germline V gene. The CDR3 sequence is CASSAGTVNTGELFF. The CDR3 region has the DNA TGTGCCAGCAGCGCCGGGACAGTGAACACCGGGGAGCTGTTTTTT. Together with reference TRBV9 and TRBJ2-2, the CDR3 gives the full variable domain: DSGVTQTPKHLITATGQRVTLRCSPRSGDLSVYWYQQSLDQGLQFLIQYYNGEERAKGNILERFSAQQFPDLHSELNLSSLELGDSALYFCASSAGTVNTGELFFGEGSRLTVL.

V is TRBV2 and J is TRBJ1-6, with 8 bases matching TRBD1. Germline CDR1 is SNHLY and CDR2 is FYNNEI. With 6 bases clipped from V and 7 bases from J, the junction kept 8 bases outside the gene matches. CDR3 length: 15 amino acids. The CDR3 loop is CASRFDRGNNSPLHF. The CDR3 coding sequence is TGTGCCAGCAGGTTCGACAGGGGCAACAATTCACCCCTCCACTTT.

This chain uses TRBV4-1 with TRBJ2-3, with 8 nucleotides matching TRBD2. Germline V gives CDR1 MGHRA, CDR2 YSYEKL. Trimming at V came to 0 bases and at J to 7 bases, leaving 9 bases not matched to a gene. The CDR3 has 16 amino acids. The CDR3 region is CASSQEAGARLNTQYF. The DNA of the CDR3 is TGCGCCAGCAGCCAAGAAGCGGGGGCCCGTCTTAATACGCAGTATTTT.

V gene TRBV3-1 (or the pseudogene TRBV3-2) combines with J gene TRBJ2-2; maybe TRBD2 (5 bases). Trimming took off 3 bases at V and 6 bases at J, with 8 bases between the two ends. The CDR3 consists of 13 residues. CDR1 is LGHDT and CDR2 is YNNKEL in the germline V gene (reference sequence). Here the CDR3 reads CASSQRVSGELFF. CDR3 DNA: TGTGCCAGCAGCCAGCGGGTATCCGGGGAGCTGTTTTTT.